The rows below give T cell receptor beta chains drawn from one sample of a study of circulating CD8 cells and anti-PD-1 response in melanoma. TCRdb reanalysed the reads using MiXCR and keeps one entry per CDR3 protein. Of some 400 distinct CDR3 sequences in the sample, 9% to 10% were seen once. Sequenced here: CD8+ T cells from PBMCs, sampled at baseline or after one month of anti-PD-1 therapy (not recorded which). The receptors originated from a human donor with melanoma. Both conserved end residues are part of each CDR3. The D gene is left open where the match is weak. Size tells how often a clone was seen (once, few, many) or the class of an expanded clone, and some rows leave it out.

- | medium-sized | TRBJ1-4 | TRBV5-1 | CASSLVGTTNEKLFF | TGCGCCAGCAGCTTGGTTGGGACAACTAATGAAAAACTGTTTTTT
TRBD1 | medium-sized | TRBJ2-7 | TRBV28 | CASSGTAFSYEQYF | TGTGCCAGCAGTGGGACAGCCTTCTCCTACGAGCAGTACTTC
- | large | TRBJ2-3 | TRBV28 | CASTRGWADTQYF | TGTGCCAGCACGCGGGGTTGGGCAGATACGCAGTATTTT
- | few | TRBJ2-2 | TRBV18 | CASSPRQDTTGELFF | TGTGCCAGCTCACCCCGACAGGACACCACCGGGGAGCTGTTTTTT
- | large | TRBJ2-5 | TRBV24-1 | CATSDSLNPGETQYF | TGTGCCACCAGTGATTCCCTGAACCCAGGAGAGACCCAGTACTTC
- | large | TRBJ2-1 | TRBV11-2 | CASSPLGEFF | TGTGCCAGCAGCCCGCTAGGGGAGTTCTTC
- | large | TRBJ1-1 | TRBV27 | CASSLSLGSRTVAFF | TGTGCCAGCAGTTTATCTCTGGGGAGTAGGACGGTGGCTTTCTTT
- | hyperexpanded | TRBJ2-1 | TRBV2 | CASSARDPYNEQFF | TGTGCCAGCAGTGCCCGGGACCCGTACAATGAGCAGTTCTTC
- | medium-sized | TRBJ2-7 | TRBV5-4 | CASSLEDSPAEQYF | TGTGCCAGCAGCTTGGAGGACTCCCCAGCCGAGCAGTACTTC
- | large | TRBJ2-1 | TRBV30 | CAWSVDGPREFF | TGTGCCTGGAGTGTTGACGGCCCGAGGGAGTTCTTC
- | large | TRBJ2-5 | TRBV9 | CASSTSFGLAETQYF | TGTGCCAGCAGCACCTCCTTTGGGCTTGCGGAGACCCAGTACTTC
- | large | TRBJ2-1 | TRBV7-6 | CASSLGPSSYNEQFF | TGTGCCAGCAGCTTAGGACCCAGCTCCTACAATGAGCAGTTCTTC
TRBD1 | medium-sized | TRBJ2-7 | TRBV2 | CASKQGAMYEQYF | TGTGCCAGCAAACAGGGGGCGATGTACGAGCAGTACTTC
- | large | TRBJ2-6 | TRBV28 | CASSSPTEGSSGANVLTF | TGTGCCAGCAGTTCACCGACGGAAGGCAGCTCTGGGGCCAACGTCCTGACTTTC
TRBD2 | large | TRBJ2-1 | TRBV24-1 | CATSESGSYNEQFF | TGTGCCACCAGTGAGAGCGGGAGTTACAATGAGCAGTTCTTC
- | large | TRBJ2-3 | TRBV5-1 | CASSLDATTDTQYF | TGCGCCAGCAGCTTGGATGCGACTACAGATACGCAGTATTTT
- | hyperexpanded | TRBJ2-3 | TRBV2 | CASSAWAQGVSTDTQYF | TGTGCCAGCAGCGCATGGGCGCAGGGCGTAAGCACAGATACGCAGTATTTT
TRBD2 | medium-sized | TRBJ2-1 | TRBV4-1 | CASSSRGTSGGDEQFF | TGCGCCAGCAGCTCCCGCGGGACTAGCGGGGGGGATGAGCAGTTCTTC
TRBD1 | medium-sized | TRBJ2-1 | TRBV30 | CAWSSDRGYNEQFF | TGTGCCTGGAGTTCGGACAGGGGTTACAATGAGCAGTTCTTC
- | medium-sized | TRBJ1-5 | TRBV9 | CASSPRRGRSNQPQHF | TGTGCCAGCAGCCCTCGAAGGGGGAGAAGCAATCAGCCCCAGCATTTT
TRBD1 | large | TRBJ2-3 | TRBV20-1 | CSARDRDRPLASTDTQYF | TGCAGTGCTAGAGATCGGGACAGGCCCCTAGCTAGCACAGATACGCAGTATTTT
TRBD1 | large | TRBJ2-3 | TRBV15 | CATSSLRGYAGTDTQYF | TGTGCCACCAGCTCCCTCAGGGGGTACGCAGGCACAGATACGCAGTATTTT
TRBD2 | medium-sized | TRBJ2-7 | TRBV6-5 | CASSYGQGGSGEQYF | TGTGCCAGCAGTTATGGTCAAGGCGGGAGTGGCGAGCAGTACTTC
TRBD2 | - | TRBJ2-5 | TRBV5-6 | CASSFPGGQETQYF | TGTGCCAGCAGCTTTCCGGGGGGACAAGAGACCCAGTACTTC
- | large | TRBJ1-6 | TRBV7-2 | CASSLGVIRGAYNSPLHF | TGTGCCAGCAGCTTAGGGGTCATAAGGGGCGCCTATAATTCACCCCTCCACTTT
- | large | TRBJ2-3 | TRBV9 | CASSVGVSPDTQYF | TGTGCCAGCAGCGTAGGGGTGTCTCCAGATACGCAGTATTTT